This T cell receptor beta chain comes out of a study of T cell repertoires in cytomegalovirus infection. Across the study: Recently identified HLA-C-restricted and well-studied HLA-B-restricted CMV epitopes were used.

One entry per CDR3 protein results from TCRdb running MiXCR on the reads. Counted here are some 350,000 distinct CDR3 sequences, about 35% occurring once; the ten biggest clones make up approximately 15%. Trimming took 6 bases from V and 7 from J; bases not matched to a gene: 5. CDR1 and CDR2 (germline): LNHDA, SQIVND (reference sequence). The CDR3 runs 14 residues. This clonotype was seen more than once but under ten times. Its antigen remains unknown. The chain joins TRBV19 to TRBJ2-1, with TRBD1 matching 11 bases. The TCR was taken from a human donor in good health (CMV status not recorded). Some clones in this sample may be carry-over from other donors' samples. Sequenced here: cultured PBMCs, sampled from culture after CMV antigen stimulation. The chain's CDR3 is CASSGTGGRNEQFF. The CDR3 nucleotides read TGTGCCAGTAGCGGGACAGGGGGTAGGAATGAGCAGTTCTTC.